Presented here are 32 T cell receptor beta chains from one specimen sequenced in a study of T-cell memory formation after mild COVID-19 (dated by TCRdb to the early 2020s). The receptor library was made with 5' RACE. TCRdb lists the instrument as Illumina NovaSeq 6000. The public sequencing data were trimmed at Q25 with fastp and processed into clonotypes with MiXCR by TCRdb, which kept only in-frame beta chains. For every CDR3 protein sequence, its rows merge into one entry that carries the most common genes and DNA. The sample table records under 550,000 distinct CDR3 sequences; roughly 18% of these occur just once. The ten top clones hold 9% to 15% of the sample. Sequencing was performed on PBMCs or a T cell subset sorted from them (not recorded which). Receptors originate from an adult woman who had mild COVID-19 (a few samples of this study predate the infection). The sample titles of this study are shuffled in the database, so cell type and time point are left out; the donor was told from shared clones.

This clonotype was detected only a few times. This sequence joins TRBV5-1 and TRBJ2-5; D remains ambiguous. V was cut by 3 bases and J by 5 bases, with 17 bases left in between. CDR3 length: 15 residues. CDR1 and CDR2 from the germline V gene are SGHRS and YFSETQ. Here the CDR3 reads CASSSSPRNTETQYF. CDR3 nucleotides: TGCGCCAGCAGCTCATCACCCAGGAATACGGAGACCCAGTACTTC.

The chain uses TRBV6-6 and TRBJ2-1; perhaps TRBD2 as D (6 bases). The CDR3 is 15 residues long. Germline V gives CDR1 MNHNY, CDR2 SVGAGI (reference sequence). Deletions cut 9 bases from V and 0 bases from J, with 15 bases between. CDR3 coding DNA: TGTGCCAGTACAAGAAGGGAGGCCTCCTACAATGAGCAGTTCTTC. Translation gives CASTRREASYNEQFF.

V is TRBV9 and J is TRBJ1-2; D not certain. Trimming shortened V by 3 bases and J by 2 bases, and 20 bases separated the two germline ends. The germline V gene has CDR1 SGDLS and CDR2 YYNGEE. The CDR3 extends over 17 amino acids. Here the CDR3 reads CASSEISYKRYNYGYTF. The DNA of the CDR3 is TGTGCCAGCAGCGAGATCTCCTATAAACGATACAACTATGGCTACACCTTC.

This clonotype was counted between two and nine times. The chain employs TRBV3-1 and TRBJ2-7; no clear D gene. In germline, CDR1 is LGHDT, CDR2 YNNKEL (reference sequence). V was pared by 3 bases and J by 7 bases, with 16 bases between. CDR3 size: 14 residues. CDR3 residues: CASSQASQQAEQYF. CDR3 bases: TGTGCCAGCAGCCAGGCATCCCAACAAGCAGAGCAGTACTTC.

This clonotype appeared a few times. CDR3 loop: CASSPKERGMNTEAFF. CDR3 in DNA: TGTGCCAGCAGCCCTAAGGAAAGGGGCATGAACACTGAAGCTTTCTTT. The chain employs TRBV7-3 and TRBJ1-1, with a tentative D call TRBD1 (5 bases). There are 16 residues in the CDR3. Deletions cut 5 bases from V and 0 bases from J, with 16 bases between. CDR1 is SGHTA and CDR2 is FQGTGA in the germline V gene.

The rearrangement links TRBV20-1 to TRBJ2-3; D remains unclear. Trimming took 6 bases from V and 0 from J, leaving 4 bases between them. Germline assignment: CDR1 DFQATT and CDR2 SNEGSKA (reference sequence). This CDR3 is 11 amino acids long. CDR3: CSAPSTDTQYF. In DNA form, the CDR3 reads TGCAGTGCGCCTAGCACAGATACGCAGTATTTT.

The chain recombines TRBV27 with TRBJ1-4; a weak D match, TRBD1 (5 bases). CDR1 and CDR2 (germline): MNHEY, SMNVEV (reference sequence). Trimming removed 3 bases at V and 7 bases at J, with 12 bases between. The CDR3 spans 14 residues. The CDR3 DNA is TGTGCCAGCAGTTTGTTGGCAGGGAGTGAAAAACTGTTTTTT. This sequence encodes CASSLLAGSEKLFF.

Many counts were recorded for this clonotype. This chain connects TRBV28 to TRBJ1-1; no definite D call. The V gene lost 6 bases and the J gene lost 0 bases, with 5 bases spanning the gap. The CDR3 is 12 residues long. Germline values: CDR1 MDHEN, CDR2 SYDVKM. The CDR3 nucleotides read TGTGCCAGCAGGGTCATGAACACTGAAGCTTTCTTT. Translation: CASRVMNTEAFF.

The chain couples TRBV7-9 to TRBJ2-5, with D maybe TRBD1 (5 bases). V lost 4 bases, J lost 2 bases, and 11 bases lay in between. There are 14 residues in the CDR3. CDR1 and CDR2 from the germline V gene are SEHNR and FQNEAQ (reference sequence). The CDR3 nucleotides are TGTGCCAGCAGCTCACGACAGAAACAAGAGACCCAGTACTTC. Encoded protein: CASSSRQKQETQYF.

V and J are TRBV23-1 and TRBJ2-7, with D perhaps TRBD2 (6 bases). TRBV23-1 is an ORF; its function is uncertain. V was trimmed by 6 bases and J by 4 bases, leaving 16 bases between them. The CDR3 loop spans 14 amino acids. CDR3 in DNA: TGCGCCAGCAGCCAACGTAAGGGGAGGTACGAGCAGTACTTC. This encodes CASSQRKGRYEQYF.

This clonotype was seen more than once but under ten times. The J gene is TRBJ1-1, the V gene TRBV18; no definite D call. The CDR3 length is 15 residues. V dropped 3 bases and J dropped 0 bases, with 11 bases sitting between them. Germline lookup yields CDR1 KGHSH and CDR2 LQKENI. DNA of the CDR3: TGTGCCAGCTCACCGCGAGGGCGACTGAACACTGAAGCTTTCTTT. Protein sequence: CASSPRGRLNTEAFF.

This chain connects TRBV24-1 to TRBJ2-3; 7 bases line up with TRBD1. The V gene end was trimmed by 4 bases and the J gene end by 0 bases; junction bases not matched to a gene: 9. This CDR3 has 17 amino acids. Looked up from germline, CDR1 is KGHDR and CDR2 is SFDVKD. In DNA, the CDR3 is TGTGCCACCAGTGACCAAATCGACAGGGCTAGCACAGATACGCAGTATTTT. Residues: CATSDQIDRASTDTQYF.

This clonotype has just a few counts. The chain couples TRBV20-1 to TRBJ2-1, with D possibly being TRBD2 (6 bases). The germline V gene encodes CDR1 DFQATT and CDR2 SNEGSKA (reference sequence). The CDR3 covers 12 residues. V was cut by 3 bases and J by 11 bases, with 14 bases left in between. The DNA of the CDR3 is TGCAGTGCTAGGTCTCAGGGCGGGAAGCAGTTCTTC. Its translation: CSARSQGGKQFF.

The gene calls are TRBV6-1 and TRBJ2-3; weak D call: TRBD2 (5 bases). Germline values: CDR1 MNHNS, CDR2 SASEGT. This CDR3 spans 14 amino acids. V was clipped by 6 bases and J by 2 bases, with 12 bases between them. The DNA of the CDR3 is TGTGCCAGCAGGCCCCGAGGGAACACAGATACGCAGTATTTT. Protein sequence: CASRPRGNTDTQYF.

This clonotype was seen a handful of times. CDR3 in amino acids: CASSQAGGGTDTQYF. CDR3 in DNA: TGTGCCAGCAGCCAAGCGGGGGGGGGCACAGATACGCAGTATTTT. The gene calls are TRBV4-2 and TRBJ2-3; 8 bases align to TRBD2. Germline CDR1 reads LGHNA; CDR2 reads YNFKEQ. The J segment lost 1 base and the V segment lost 1 base, leaving 1 base of the junction unmatched. The CDR3 extends over 15 amino acids.

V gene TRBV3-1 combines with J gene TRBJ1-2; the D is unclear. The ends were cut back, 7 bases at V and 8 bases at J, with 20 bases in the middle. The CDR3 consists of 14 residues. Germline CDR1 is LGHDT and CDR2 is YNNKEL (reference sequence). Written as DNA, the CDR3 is TGTGCCAGCACCAAAGGTGGACGTCCGGGGGGCTACACCTTC. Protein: CASTKGGRPGGYTF. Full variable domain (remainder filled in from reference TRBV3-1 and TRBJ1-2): DTAVSQTPKYLVTQMGNDKSIKCEQNLGHDTMYWYKQDSKKFLKIMFSYNNKELIINETVPNRFSPKSPDKAHLNLHINSLELGDSAVYFCASTKGGRPGGYTFGSGTRLTVV.

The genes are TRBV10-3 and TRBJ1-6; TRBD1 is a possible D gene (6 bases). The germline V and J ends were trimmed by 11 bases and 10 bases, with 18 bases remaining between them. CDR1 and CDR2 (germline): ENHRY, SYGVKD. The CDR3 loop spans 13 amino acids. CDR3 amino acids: CAANGQSDSPLHF. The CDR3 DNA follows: TGTGCCGCCAACGGACAGTCTGACTCACCCCTCCACTTT.

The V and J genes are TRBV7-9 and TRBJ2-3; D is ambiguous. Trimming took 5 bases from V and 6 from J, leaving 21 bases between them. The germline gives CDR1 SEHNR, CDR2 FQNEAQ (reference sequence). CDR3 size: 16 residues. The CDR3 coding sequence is TGTGCCAGCAGCCCAGAGTCTGGGCAGGCCCACGATACGCAGTATTTT. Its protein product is CASSPESGQAHDTQYF.

CDR3 DNA: TGTGCCAGCAGCTTCGGACTGGGCCAAGAGACCCAGTACTTC. Translation gives CASSFGLGQETQYF. This chain joins TRBV5-5 and TRBJ2-5; possible D gene TRBD2, 5 bases. The germline gives CDR1 SGHKS, CDR2 YYEKEE (reference sequence). Deletions cut 2 bases from V and 1 base from J, with 9 bases between. The CDR3 loop spans 14 amino acids. Using reference TRBV5-5 and TRBJ2-5 for the parts outside the CDR3, the full variable domain is DAGVTQSPTHLIKTRGQQVTLRCSPISGHKSVSWYQQVLGQGPQFIFQYYEKEERGRGNFPDRFSARQFPNYSSELNVNALLLGDSALYLCASSFGLGQETQYFGPGTRLLVL.

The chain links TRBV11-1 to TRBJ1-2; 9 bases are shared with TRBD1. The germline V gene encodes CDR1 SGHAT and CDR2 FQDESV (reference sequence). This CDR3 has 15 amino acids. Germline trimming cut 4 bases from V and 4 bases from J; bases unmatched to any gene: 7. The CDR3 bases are TGTGCCAGCAGCTCCCACGGACAGGGGAGCTATGGCTACACCTTC. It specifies CASSSHGQGSYGYTF. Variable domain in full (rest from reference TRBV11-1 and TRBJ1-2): EAEVAQSPRYKITEKSQAVAFWCDPISGHATLYWYRQILGQGPELLVQFQDESVVDDSQLPKDRFSAERLKGVDSTLKIQPAELGDSAMYLCASSSHGQGSYGYTFGSGTRLTVV.

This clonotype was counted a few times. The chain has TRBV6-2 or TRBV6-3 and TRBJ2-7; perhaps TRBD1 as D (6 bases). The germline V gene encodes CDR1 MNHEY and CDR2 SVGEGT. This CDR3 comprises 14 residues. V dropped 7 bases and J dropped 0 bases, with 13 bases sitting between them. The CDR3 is CASNIDRPSYEQYF. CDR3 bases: TGTGCCAGCAATATAGACAGGCCCTCCTACGAGCAGTACTTC.

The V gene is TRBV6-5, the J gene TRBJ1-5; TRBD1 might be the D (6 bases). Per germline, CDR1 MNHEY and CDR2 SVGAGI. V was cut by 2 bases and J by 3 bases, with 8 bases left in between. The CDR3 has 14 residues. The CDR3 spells CASSYRGFNQPQHF. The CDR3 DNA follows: TGTGCCAGCAGTTACAGGGGGTTCAATCAGCCCCAGCATTTT.

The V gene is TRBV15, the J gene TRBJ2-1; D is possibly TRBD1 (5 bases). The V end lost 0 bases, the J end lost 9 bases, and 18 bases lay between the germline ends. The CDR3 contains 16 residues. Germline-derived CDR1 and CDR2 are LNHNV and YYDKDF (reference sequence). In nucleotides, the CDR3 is TGTGCCACCAGCAGAGAGTTAGGGGTTTTTGGTGGTGAGCAGTTCTTC. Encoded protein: CATSRELGVFGGEQFF.

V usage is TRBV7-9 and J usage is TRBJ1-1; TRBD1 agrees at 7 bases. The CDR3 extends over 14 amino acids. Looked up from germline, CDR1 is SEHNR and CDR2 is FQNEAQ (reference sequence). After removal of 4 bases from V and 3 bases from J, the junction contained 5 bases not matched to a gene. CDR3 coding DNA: TGTGCCAGCAGCTCCCTTACAGGGGACACTGAAGCTTTCTTT. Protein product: CASSSLTGDTEAFF. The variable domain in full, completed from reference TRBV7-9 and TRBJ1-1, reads DTGVSQNPRHKITKRGQNVTFRCDPISEHNRLYWYRQTLGQGPEFLTYFQNEAQLEKSRLLSDRFSAERPKGSFSTLEIQRTEQGDSAMYLCASSSLTGDTEAFFGQGTRLTVV.

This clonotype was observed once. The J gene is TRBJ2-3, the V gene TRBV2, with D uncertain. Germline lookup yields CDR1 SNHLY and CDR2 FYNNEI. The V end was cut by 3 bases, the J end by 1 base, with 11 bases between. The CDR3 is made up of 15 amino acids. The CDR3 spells CASSESAPRTDTQYF. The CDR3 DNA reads TGTGCCAGCAGTGAGTCGGCCCCCCGCACAGATACGCAGTATTTT.

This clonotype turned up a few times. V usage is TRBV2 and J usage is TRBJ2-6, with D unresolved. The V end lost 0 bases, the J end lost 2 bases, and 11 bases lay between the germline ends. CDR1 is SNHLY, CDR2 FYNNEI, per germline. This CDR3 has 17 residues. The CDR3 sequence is CASSEARRMAGANVLTF. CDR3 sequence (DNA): TGTGCCAGCAGTGAAGCGAGAAGGATGGCTGGGGCCAACGTCCTGACTTTC. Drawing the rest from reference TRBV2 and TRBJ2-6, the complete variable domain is EPEVTQTPSHQVTQMGQEVILRCVPISNHLYFYWYRQILGQKVEFLVSFYNNEISEKSEIFDDQFSVERPDGSNFTLKIRSTKLEDSAMYFCASSEARRMAGANVLTFGAGSRLTVL.

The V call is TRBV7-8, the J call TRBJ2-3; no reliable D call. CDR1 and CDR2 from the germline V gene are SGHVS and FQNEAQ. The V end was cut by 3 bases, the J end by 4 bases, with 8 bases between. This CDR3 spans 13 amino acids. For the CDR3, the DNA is TGTGCCAGCAGCTTGGCGAGGTCAGATACGCAGTATTTT. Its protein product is CASSLARSDTQYF.

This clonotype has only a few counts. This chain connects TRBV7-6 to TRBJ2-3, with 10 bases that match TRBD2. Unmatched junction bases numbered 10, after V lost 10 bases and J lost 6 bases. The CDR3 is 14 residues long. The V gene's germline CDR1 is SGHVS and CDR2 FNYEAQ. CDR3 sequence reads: CATSSSGSSDTQYF. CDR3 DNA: TGTGCCACCTCCTCTAGCGGGAGTTCCGATACGCAGTATTTT.

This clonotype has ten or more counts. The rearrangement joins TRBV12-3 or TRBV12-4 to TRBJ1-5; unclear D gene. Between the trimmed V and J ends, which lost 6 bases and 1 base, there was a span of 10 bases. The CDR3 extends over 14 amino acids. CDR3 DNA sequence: TGTGCCAGCAGCCTAGGCAGGAGCAATCAGCCCCAGCATTTT. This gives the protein CASSLGRSNQPQHF.

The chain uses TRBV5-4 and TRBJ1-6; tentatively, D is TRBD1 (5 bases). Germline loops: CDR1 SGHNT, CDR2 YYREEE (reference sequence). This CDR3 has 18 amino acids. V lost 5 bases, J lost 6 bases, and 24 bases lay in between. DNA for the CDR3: TGTGCCAGCAGTCGCGGTGGGGGGTCGGTGAGAATTAATTCACCCCTCCACTTT. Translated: CASSRGGGSVRINSPLHF.

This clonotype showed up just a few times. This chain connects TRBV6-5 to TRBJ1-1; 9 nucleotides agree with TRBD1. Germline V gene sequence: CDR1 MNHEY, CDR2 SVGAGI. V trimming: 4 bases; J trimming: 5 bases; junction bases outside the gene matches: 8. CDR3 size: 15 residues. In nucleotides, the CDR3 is TGTGCCAGCAGTTGGGACAGGGCCGTTGGAACTGAAGCTTTCTTT. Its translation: CASSWDRAVGTEAFF.

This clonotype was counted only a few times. This CDR3 is CATSKDRAHYGYTF. CDR3 sequence (DNA): TGTGCCACCTCAAAGGACAGGGCCCACTATGGCTACACCTTC. The chain recombines TRBV19 with TRBJ1-2; TRBD1 aligns across 8 bases. J gave up 3 bases and V 10 bases, and 10 bases lay outside the gene matches. The germline V gene has CDR1 LNHDA and CDR2 SQIVND (reference sequence). This CDR3 has 14 amino acids.